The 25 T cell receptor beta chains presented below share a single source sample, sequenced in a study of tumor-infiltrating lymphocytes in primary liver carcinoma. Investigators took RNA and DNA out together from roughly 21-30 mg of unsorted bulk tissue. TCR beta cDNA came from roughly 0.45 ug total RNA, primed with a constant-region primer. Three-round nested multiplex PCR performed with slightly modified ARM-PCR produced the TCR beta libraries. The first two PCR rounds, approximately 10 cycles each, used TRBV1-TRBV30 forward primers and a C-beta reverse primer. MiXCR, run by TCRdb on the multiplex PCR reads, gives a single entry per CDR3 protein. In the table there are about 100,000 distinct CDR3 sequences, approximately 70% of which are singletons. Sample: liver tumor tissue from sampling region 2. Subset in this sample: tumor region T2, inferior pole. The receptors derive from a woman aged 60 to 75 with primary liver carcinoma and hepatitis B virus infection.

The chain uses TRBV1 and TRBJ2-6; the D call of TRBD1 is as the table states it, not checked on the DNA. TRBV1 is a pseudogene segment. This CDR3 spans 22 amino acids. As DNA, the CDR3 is TGCACCAGCAGCCTAGCCTCTTATCCAGGACATCGGAGTACCTCTGGGGCCAACGTCCTGACTTTC. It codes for CTSSLASYPGHRSTSGANVLTF.

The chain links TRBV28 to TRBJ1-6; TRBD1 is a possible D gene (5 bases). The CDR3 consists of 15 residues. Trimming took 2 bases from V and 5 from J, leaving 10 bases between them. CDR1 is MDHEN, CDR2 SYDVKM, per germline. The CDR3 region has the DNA TGTGCCAGCAGTTTACGGCAGGGAGATAATTCACCCCTCCACTTT. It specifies CASSLRQGDNSPLHF.

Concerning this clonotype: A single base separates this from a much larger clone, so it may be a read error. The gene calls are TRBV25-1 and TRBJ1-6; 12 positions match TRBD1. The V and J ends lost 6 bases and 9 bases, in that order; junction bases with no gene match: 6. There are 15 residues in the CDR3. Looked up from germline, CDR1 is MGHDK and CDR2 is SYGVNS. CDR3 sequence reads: CASRGQGAFSSPLHF. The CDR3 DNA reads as TGTGCCAGCAGGGGACAGGGGGCTTTTAGTTCACCCCTCCACTTT.

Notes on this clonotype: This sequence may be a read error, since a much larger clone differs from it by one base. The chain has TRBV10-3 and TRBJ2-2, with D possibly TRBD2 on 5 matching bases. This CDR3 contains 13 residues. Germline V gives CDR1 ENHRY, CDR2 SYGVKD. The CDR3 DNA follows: TGTGCCATCACCAAGGACCTCACCGGGGAGCTGTCTTTT. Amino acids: CAITKDLTGELSF.

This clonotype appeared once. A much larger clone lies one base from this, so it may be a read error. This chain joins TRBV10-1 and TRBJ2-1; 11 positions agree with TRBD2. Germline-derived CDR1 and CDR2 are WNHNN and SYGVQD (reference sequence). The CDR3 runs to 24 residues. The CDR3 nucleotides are TGCGCCAGCGGTGATAAACCGGGACTAGCGGATAACTGTGTCCCCAACCACGGATACAATGAGCAGTTCTTC. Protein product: CASGDKPGLADNCVPNHGYNEQFF.

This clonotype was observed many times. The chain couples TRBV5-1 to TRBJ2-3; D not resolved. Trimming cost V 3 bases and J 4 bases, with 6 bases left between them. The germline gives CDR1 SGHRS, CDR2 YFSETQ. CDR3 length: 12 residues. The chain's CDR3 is CASSSWPDTQYF. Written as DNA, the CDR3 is TGCGCCAGCAGCTCATGGCCAGATACGCAGTATTTT. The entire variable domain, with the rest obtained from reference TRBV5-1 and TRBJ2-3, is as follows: KAGVTQTPRYLIKTRGQQVTLSCSPISGHRSVSWYQQTPGQGLQFLFEYFSETQRNKGNFPGRFSGRQFSNSRSEMNVSTLELGDSALYLCASSSWPDTQYFGPGTRLTVL.

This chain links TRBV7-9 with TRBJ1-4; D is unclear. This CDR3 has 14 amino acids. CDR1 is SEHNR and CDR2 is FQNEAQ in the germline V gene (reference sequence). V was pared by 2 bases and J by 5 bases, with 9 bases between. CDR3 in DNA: TGTGCCAGCAGCTTAAGTGGCCTCAATGAAAAACTGTTTTTT. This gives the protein CASSLSGLNEKLFF.

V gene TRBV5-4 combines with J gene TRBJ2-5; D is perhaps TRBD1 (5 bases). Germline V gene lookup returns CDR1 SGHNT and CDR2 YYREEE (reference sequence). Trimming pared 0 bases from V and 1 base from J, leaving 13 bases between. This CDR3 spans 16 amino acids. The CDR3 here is CASSLVSDSAQETQYF. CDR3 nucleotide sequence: TGTGCCAGCAGCTTGGTCTCTGACAGCGCCCAAGAGACCCAGTACTTC.

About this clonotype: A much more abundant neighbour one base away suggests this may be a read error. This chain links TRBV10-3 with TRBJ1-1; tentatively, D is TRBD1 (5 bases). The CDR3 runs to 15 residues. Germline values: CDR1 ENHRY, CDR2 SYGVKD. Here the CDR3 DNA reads TGTGCCATCAGTGAGTCTTTTTCGATGGACACTGTAGCTTTCTTT. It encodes CAISESFSMDTVAFF.

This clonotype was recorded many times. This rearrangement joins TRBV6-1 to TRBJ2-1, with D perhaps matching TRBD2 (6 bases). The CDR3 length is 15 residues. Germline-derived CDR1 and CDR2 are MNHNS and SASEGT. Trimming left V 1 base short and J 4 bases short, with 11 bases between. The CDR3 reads CASSEGLARYNEQFF. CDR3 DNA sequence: TGTGCCAGCAGTGAAGGGCTAGCGAGATACAATGAGCAGTTCTTC.

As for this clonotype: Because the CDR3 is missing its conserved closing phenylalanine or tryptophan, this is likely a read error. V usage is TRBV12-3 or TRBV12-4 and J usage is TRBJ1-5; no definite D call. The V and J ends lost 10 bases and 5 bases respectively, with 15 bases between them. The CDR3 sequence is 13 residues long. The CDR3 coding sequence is TGTGCCACCTTGGACTCTGGGGATCAGCCCCAGCATTCT. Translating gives CATLDSGDQPQHS.

The DNA for the CDR3 is TGCGCCAGCAGCTTGGAACGGACTAGCGGTGGCGATGGGCAGTTCTTC. Translation: CASSLERTSGGDGQFF. J is TRBJ2-1 and V is TRBV5-1; TRBD2 matches at 10 bases. Germline assignment: CDR1 SGHRS and CDR2 YFSETQ. The CDR3 runs 16 residues. The ends lost 0 bases at V and 12 bases at J; junction bases unmatched: 12.

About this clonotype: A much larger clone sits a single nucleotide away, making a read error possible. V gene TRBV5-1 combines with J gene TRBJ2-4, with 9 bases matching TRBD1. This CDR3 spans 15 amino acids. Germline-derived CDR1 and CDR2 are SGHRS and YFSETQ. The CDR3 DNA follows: TGCGCCAGCAGCTTGGTACAGGGGGCCAAAAACATTGAGTACTTC. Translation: CASSLVQGAKNIEYF.

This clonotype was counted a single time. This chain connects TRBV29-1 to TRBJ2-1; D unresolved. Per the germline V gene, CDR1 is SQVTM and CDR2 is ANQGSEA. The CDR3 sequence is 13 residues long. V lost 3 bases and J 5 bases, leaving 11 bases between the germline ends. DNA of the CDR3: TGCAGCGTTGAGGGCGATAGGGACAATGAGCAGTTCTTC. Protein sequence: CSVEGDRDNEQFF.

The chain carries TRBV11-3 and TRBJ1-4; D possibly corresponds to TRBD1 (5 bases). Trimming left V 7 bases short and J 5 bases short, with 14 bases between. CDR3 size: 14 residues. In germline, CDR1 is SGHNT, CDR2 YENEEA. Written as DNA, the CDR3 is TGTGCCAGCAACGCCCGGGACGAAAATGAAAAACTGTTTTTT. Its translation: CASNARDENEKLFF.

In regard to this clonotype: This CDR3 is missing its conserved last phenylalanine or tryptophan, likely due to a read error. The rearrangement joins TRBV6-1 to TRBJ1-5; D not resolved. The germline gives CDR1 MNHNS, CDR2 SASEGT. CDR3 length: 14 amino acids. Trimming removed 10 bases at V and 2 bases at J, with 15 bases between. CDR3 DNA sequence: TGTGCCACTTCGAAGGAACTCGGCAATCAGCCCCAGCATTCT. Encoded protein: CATSKELGNQPQHS.

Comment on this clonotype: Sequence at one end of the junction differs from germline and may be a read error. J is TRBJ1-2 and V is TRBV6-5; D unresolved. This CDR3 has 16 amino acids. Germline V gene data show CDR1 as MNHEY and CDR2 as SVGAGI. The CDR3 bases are TGTGCCAGCAGTTTCTACCTCTGGAACTTGAACTATGACTACACCTTC. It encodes CASSFYLWNLNYDYTF.

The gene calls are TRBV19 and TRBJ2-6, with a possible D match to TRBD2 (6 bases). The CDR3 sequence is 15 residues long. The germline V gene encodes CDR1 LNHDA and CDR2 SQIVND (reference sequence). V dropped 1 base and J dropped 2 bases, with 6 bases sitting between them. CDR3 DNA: TGTGCCAGTAGTATAGCGGGGGCTGGGGCCAACGTCCTGACTTTC. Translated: CASSIAGAGANVLTF.

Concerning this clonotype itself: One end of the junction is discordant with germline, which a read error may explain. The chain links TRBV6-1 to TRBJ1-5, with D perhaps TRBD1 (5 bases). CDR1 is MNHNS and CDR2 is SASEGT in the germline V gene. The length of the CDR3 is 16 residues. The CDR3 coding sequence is TGTGTCAGCAGTGTAATGAGGGGCGCGGGCAATCAGCCCCAGCATTTT. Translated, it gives CVSSVMRGAGNQPQHF.

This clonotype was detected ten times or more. The CDR3 nucleotides are TGTGCCAGCAGTTCCCCCACGGGGGCCTCTCAGCCCCAGCATTTT. Amino acid sequence: CASSSPTGASQPQHF. This chain links TRBV12-3 or TRBV12-4 with TRBJ1-5; possibly TRBD1 for D (6 bases). V lost 4 bases, J lost 6 bases, and 16 bases lay in between. The CDR3 sequence is 15 residues long.

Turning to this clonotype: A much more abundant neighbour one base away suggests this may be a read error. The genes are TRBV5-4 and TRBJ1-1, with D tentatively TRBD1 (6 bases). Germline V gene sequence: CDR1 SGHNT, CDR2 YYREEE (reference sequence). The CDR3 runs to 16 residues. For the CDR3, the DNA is TGTGCCAACAGTCGGGGCGCGGGGACACTGAACACTGGAGCTTTCTTT. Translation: CANSRGAGTLNTGAFF. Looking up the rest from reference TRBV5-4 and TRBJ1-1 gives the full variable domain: ETGVTQSPTHLIKTRGQQVTLRCSSQSGHNTVSWYQQALGQGPQFIFQYYREEENGRGNFPPRFSGLQFPNYSSELNVNALELDDSALYLCANSRGAGTLNTGAFFGQGTRLTVV.

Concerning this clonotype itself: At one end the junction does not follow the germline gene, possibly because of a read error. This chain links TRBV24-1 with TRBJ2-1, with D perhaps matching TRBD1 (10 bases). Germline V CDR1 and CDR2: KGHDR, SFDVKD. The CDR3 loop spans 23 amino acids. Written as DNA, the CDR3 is TGTGTCACCAGTGATGCGGGGACAGGGGCGAATTTAGCGGGAGATGGGCGATACAATGAGCAGTTCTTC. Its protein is CVTSDAGTGANLAGDGRYNEQFF.

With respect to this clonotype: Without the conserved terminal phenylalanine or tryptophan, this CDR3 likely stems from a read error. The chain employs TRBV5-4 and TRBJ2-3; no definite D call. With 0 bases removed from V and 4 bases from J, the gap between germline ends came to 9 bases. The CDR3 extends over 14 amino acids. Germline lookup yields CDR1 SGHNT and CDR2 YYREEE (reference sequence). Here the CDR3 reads CASSLAGAADTQYS. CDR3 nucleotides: TGTGCCAGCAGCTTGGCCGGCGCGGCAGATACGCAGTATTCT.

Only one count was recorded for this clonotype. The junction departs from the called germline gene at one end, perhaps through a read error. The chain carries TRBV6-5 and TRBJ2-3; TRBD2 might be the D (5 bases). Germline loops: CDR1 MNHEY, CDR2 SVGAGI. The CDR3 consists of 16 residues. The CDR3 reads CASSYSGLAVTDMQYF. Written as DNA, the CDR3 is TGTGCCAGCAGTTACTCGGGTCTAGCAGTCACAGATATGCAGTATTTT.

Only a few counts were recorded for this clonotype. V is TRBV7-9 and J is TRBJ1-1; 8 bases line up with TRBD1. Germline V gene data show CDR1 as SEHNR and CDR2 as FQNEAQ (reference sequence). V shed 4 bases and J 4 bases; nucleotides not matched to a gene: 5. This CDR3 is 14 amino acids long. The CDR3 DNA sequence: TGTGCCAGCAGCTCCCAGGGGGCGCTCACTGAAGCTTTCTTT. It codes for CASSSQGALTEAFF.